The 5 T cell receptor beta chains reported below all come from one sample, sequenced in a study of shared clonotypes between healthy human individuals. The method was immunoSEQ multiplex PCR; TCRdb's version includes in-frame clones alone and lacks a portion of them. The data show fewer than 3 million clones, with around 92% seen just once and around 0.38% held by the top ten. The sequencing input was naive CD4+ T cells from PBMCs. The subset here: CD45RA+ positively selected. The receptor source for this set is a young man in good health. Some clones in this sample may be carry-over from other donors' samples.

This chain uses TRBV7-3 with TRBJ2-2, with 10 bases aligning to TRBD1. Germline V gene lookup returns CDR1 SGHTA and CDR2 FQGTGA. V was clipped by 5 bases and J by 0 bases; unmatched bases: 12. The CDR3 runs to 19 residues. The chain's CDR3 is CASSQSPGQGFPNTGELFF. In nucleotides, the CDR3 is TGTGCCAGCAGCCAAAGCCCGGGACAGGGGTTTCCGAACACCGGGGAGCTGTTTTTT.

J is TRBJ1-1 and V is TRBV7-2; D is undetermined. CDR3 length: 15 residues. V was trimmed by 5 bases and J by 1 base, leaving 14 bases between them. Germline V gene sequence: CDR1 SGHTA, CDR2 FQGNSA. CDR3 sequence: CASSPLGSSNTEAFF. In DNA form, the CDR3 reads TGTGCCAGCAGCCCCCTGGGCAGTTCGAACACTGAAGCTTTCTTT. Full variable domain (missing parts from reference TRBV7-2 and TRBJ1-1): GAGVSQSPSNKVTEKGKDVELRCDPISGHTALYWYRQSLGQGLEFLIYFQGNSAPDKSGLPSDRFSAERTGGSVSTLTIQRTQQEDSAVYLCASSPLGSSNTEAFFGQGTRLTVV.

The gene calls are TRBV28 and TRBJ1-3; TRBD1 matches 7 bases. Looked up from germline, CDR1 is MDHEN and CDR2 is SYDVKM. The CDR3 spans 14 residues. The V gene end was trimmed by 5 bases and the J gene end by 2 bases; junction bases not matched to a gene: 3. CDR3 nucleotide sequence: TGTGCCAGCAGTGAGGGACAGCCTGGAAACACCATATATTTT. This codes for CASSEGQPGNTIYF. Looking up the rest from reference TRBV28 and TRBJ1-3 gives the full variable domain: DVKVTQSSRYLVKRTGEKVFLECVQDMDHENMFWYRQDPGLGLRLIYFSYDVKMKEKGDIPEGYSVSREKKERFSLILESASTNQTSMYLCASSEGQPGNTIYFGEGSWLTVV.

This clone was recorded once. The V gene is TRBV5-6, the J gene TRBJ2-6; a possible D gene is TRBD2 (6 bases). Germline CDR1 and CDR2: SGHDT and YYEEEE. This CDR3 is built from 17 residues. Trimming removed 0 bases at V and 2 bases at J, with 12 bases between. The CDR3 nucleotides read TGTGCCAGCAGCTTGGGGAGGGCTAAAGCTGGGGCCAACGTCCTGACTTTC. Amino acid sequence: CASSLGRAKAGANVLTF.

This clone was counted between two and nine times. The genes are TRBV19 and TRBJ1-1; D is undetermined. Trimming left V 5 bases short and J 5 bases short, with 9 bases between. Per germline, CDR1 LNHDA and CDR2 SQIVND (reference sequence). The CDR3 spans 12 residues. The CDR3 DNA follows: TGTGCCAGTAGTGGGCGAGGAACTGAAGCTTTCTTT. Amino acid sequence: CASSGRGTEAFF.